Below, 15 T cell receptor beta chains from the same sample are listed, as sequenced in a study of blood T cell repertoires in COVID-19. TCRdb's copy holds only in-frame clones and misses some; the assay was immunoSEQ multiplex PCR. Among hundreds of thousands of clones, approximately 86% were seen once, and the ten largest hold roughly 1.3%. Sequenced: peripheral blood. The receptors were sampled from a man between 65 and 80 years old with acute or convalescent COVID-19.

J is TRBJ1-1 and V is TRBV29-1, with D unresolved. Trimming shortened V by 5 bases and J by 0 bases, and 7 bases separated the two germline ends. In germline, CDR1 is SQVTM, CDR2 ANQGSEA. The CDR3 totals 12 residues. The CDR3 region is CSVRQMNTEAFF. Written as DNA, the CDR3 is TGCAGCGTTCGACAAATGAACACTGAAGCTTTCTTT.

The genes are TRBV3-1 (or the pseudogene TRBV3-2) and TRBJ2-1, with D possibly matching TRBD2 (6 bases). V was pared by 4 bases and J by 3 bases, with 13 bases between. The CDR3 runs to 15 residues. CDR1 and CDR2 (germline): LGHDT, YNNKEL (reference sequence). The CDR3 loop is CASSRSGTGYNEQFF. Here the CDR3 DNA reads TGTGCCAGCAGCCGCTCCGGGACTGGCTACAATGAGCAGTTCTTC.

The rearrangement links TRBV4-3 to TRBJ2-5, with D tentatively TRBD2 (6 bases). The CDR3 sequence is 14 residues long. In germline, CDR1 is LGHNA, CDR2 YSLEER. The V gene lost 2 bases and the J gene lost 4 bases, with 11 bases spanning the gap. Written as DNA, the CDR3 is TGCGCCAGCAGCCAAAACGGAGGGCCAGAGACCCAGTACTTC. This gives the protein CASSQNGGPETQYF.

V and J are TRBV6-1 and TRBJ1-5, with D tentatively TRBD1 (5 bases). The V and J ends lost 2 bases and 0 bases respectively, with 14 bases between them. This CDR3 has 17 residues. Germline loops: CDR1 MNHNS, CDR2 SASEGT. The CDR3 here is CASSERDFPFSNQPQHF. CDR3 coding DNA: TGTGCCAGCAGTGAACGGGACTTCCCTTTTAGCAATCAGCCCCAGCATTTT.

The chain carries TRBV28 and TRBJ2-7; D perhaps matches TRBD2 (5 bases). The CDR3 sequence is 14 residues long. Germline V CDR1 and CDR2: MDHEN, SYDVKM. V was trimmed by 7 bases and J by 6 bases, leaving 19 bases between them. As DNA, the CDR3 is TGTGCCAGCACCCCTAGTACTTTTGGAGGCGAGCAGTACTTC. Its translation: CASTPSTFGGEQYF.

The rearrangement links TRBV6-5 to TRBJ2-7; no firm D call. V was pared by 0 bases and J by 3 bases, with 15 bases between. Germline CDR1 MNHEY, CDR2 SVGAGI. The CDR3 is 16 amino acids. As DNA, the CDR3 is TGTGCCAGCAGTTACTCGATCACAGCCCCAAACTACGAGCAGTACTTC. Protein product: CASSYSITAPNYEQYF.

As DNA, the CDR3 is TGTGCCAGCAGTAGACAGGCTGGCGAGCAGTACTTC. This encodes CASSRQAGEQYF. The chain is built from TRBV14 and TRBJ2-7; perhaps TRBD1 as D (6 bases). V lost 6 bases and J 6 bases, leaving 12 bases between the germline ends. The CDR3 totals 12 residues. Germline CDR1 and CDR2: SGHDN and FVKESK.

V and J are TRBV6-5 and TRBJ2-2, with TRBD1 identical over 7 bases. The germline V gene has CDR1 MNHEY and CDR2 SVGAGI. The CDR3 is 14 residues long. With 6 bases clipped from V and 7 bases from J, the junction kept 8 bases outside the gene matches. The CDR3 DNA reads TGTGCCAGCAGGGACGACAGGGCGGTCGGGGAGCTGTTTTTT. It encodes CASRDDRAVGELFF.

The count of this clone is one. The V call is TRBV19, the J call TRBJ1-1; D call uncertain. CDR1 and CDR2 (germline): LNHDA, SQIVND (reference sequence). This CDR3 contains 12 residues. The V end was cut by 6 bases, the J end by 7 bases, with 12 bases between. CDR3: CASSPYGNEAFF. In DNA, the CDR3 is TGTGCCAGTAGCCCCTACGGTAATGAAGCTTTCTTT.

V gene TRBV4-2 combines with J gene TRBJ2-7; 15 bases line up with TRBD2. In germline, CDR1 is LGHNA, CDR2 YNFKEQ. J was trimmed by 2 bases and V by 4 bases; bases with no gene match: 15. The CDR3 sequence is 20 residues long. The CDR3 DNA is TGTGCCAGCAGCCCAGGGGCCCCCGGGACTAGCGGGAGGTGGACCTACGAGCAGTACTTC. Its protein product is CASSPGAPGTSGRWTYEQYF.

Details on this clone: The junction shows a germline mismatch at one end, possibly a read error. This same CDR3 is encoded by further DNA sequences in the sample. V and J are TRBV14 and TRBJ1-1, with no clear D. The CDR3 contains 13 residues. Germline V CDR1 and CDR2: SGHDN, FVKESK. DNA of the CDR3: TGTGCCAGCAGCCAAGATAGGCAGACTACCCTGACTTTT. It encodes CASSQDRQTTLTF.

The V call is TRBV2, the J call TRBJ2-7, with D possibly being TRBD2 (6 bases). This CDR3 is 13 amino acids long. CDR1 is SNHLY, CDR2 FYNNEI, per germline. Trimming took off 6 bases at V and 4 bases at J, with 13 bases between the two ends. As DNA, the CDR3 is TGTGCCAGCAGAAGACCCGGACTATACGAGCAGTACTTC. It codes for CASRRPGLYEQYF.

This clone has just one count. CDR3 sequence (DNA): TGTGCCAGCAGACCGGACAGTTCCTACGAGCAGTACTTC. Translated, it gives CASRPDSSYEQYF. The chain recombines TRBV7-9 with TRBJ2-7; TRBD1 might be the D (6 bases). The CDR3 has 13 amino acids. Germline V CDR1 and CDR2: SEHNR, FQNEAQ (reference sequence). Trimming stripped 6 bases from V and 1 base from J, with 10 bases between. The whole variable domain, remainder taken from reference TRBV7-9 and TRBJ2-7, is DTGVSQNPRHKITKRGQNVTFRCDPISEHNRLYWYRQTLGQGPEFLTYFQNEAQLEKSRLLSDRFSAERPKGSFSTLEIQRTEQGDSAMYLCASRPDSSYEQYFGPGTRLTVT.

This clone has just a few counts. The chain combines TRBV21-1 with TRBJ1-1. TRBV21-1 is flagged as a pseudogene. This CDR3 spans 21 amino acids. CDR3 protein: CASSKRYQGAVAGVADCDAFF. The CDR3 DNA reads TGTGCCAGCAGCAAACGTTACCAGGGCGCGGTGGCGGGAGTGGCCGACTGCGATGCTTTCTTT.

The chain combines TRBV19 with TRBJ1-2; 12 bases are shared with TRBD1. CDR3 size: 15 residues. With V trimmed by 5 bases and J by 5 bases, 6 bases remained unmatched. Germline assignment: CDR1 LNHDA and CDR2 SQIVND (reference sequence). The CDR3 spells CASSLSGQGAYGYTF. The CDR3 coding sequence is TGTGCCAGTAGTCTCTCGGGACAGGGGGCTTATGGCTACACCTTC.